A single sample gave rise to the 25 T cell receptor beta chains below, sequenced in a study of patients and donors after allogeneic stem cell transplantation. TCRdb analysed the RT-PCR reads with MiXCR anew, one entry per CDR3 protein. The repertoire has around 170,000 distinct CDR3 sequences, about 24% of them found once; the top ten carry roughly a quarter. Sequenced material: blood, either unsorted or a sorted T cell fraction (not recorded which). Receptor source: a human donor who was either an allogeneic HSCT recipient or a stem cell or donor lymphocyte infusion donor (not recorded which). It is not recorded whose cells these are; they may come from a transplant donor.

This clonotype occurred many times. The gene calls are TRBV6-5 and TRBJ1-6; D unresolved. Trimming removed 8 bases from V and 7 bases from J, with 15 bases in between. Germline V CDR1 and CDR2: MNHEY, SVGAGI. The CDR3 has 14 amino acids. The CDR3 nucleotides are TGTGCCAGCGGCTCGCCGGGGAACAATTCACCCCTCCACTTT. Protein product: CASGSPGNNSPLHF.

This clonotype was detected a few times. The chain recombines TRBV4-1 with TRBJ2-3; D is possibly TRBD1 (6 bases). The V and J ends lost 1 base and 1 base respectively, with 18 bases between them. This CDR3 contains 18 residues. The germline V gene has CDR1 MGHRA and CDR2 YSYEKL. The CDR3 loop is CASSQASLGADGTDTQYF. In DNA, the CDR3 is TGCGCCAGCAGCCAAGCATCCCTGGGGGCCGACGGCACAGATACGCAGTATTTT.

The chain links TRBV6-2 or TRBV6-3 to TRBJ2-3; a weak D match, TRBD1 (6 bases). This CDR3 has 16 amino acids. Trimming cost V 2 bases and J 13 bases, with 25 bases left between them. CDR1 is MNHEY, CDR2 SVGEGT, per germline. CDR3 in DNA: TGTGCCAGCAGTTACGGAACCGGGACAAGGAAATTTCTCGAGTATTTT. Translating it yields CASSYGTGTRKFLEYF.

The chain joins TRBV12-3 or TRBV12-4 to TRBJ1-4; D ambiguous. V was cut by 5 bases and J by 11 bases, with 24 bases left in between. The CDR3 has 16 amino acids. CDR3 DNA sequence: TGTGCCAGCAGTCTTCAGCCCGGGCCCGAATCGTTGAAACTGTTTTTT. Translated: CASSLQPGPESLKLFF.

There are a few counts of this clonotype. CDR3 in DNA: TGTGCCAGCAGCCAAGATGGGTCAGATACGCAGTATTTT. As protein: CASSQDGSDTQYF. The J gene is TRBJ2-3, the V gene TRBV3-1; no clear D gene. Trimming left V 0 bases short and J 4 bases short, with 5 bases between. The CDR3 covers 13 residues. Per germline, CDR1 LGHDT and CDR2 YNNKEL (reference sequence).

In DNA form, the CDR3 reads TGCGCCAGCAGCTTGCTGGACACAGGCTACAATGAGCAGTTCTTC. Translating it yields CASSLLDTGYNEQFF. This rearrangement joins TRBV5-1 to TRBJ2-1; weak D call: TRBD1 (5 bases). V was clipped by 1 base and J by 3 bases, with 11 bases between them. This CDR3 is 15 amino acids long. From germline, CDR1 is SGHRS and CDR2 YFSETQ.

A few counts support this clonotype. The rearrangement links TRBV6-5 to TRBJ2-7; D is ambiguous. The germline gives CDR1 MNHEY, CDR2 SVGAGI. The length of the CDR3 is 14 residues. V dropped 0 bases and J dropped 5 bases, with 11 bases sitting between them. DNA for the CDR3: TGTGCCAGCAGTTACTCGTTCCAGGTAGACGAGCAGTACTTC. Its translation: CASSYSFQVDEQYF.

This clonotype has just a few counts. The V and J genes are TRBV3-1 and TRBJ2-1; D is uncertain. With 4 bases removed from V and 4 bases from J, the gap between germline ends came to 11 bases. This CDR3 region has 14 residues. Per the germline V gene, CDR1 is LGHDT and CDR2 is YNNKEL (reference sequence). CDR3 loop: CASSRQPTYNEQFF. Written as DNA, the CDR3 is TGTGCCAGCAGCCGCCAACCGACATACAATGAGCAGTTCTTC.

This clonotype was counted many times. The CDR3 coding sequence is TGCAGTGCTAGTCAACCCAGGGGTTTGGCAACTGGAAACACCATATATTTT. Protein: CSASQPRGLATGNTIYF. V usage is TRBV20-1 and J usage is TRBJ1-3, with a possible D match to TRBD1 (6 bases). Deletions cut 3 bases from V and 2 bases from J, with 20 bases between. CDR1 is DFQATT, CDR2 SNEGSKA, per germline (reference sequence). CDR3 length: 17 amino acids.

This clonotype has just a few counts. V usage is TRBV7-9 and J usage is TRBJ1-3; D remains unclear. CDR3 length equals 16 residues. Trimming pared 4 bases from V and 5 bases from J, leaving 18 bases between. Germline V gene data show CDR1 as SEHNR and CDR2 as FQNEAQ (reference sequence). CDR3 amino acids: CASSSLLLEERNTIYF. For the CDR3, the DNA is TGTGCCAGCAGCTCTCTATTACTGGAGGAAAGAAACACCATATATTTT.

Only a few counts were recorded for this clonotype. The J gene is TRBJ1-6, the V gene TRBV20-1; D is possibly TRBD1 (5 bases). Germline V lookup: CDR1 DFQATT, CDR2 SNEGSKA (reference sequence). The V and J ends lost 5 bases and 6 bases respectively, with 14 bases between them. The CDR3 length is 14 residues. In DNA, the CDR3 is TGCAGTGCTCTCAGGGCGGGGTTTAATTCACCCCTCCACTTT. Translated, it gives CSALRAGFNSPLHF.

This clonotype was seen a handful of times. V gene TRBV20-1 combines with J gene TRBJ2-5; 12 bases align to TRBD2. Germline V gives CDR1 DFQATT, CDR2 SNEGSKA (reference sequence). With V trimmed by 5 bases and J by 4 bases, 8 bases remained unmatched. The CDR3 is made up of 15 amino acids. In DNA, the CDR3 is TGCAGTGCTCGTCGACTAGCGGGGGCACTAGAGACCCAGTACTTC. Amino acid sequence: CSARRLAGALETQYF.

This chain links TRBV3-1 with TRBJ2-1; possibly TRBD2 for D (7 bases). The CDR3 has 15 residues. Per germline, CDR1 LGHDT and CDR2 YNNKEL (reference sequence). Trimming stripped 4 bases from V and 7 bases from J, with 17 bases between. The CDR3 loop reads CASSPTGLDSNEQFF. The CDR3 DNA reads TGTGCCAGCAGCCCGACAGGACTAGATTCTAATGAGCAGTTCTTC.

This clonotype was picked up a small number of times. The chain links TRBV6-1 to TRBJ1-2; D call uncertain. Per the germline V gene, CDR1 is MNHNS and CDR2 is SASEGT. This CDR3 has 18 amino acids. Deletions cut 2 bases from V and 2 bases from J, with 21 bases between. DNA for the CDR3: TGTGCCAGCAGTGAATCCCTAACCTATGGGCCCTACAACTATGGCTACACCTTC. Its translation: CASSESLTYGPYNYGYTF.

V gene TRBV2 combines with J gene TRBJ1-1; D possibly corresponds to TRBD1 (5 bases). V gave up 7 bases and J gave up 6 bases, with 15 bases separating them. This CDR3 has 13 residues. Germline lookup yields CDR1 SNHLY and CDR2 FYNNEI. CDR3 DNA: TGTGCCAGCAACGTCGACCTCAGGGCTGAAGCTTTCTTT. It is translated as CASNVDLRAEAFF. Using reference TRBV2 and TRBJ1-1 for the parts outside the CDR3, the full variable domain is EPEVTQTPSHQVTQMGQEVILRCVPISNHLYFYWYRQILGQKVEFLVSFYNNEISEKSEIFDDQFSVERPDGSNFTLKIRSTKLEDSAMYFCASNVDLRAEAFFGQGTRLTVV.

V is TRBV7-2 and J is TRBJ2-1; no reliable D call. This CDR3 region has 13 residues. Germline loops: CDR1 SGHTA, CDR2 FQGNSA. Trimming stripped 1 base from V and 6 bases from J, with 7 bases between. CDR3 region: CASSLVAINEQFF. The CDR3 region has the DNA TGTGCCAGCAGCTTAGTGGCAATCAATGAGCAGTTCTTC.

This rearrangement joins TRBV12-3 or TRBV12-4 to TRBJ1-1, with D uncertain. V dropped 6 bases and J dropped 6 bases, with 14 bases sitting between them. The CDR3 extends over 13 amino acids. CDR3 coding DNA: TGTGCCAGCAGCCCAAGAGTAGTCGCTGAAGCTTTCTTT. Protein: CASSPRVVAEAFF.

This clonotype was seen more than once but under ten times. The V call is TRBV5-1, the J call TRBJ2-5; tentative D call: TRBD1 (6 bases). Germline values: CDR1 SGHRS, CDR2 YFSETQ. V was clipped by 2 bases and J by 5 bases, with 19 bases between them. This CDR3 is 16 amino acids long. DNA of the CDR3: TGCGCCAGCAGCTTATGGACAGTAATCGAGGAGGAGACCCAGTACTTC. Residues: CASSLWTVIEEETQYF.

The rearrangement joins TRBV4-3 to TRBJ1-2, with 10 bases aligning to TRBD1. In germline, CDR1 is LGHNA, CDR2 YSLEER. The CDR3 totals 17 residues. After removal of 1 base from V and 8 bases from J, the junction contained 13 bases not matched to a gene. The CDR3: CASSQALTGQGKGGYTF. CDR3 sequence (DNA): TGCGCCAGCAGCCAAGCTCTTACGGGACAGGGGAAAGGAGGCTACACCTTC.

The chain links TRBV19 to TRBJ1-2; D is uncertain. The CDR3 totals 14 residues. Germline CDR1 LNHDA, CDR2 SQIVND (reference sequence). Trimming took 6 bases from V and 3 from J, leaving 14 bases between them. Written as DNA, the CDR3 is TGTGCCAGTAGGCCTGGGAGTATTCACTATGGCTACACCTTC. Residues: CASRPGSIHYGYTF.

CDR3 region: CSVLGTDYEQYF. As DNA, the CDR3 is TGCAGCGTCCTCGGGACGGACTACGAGCAGTACTTC. The genes are TRBV29-1 and TRBJ2-7, with D tentatively TRBD1 or TRBD2 (5 bases each). Deletions cut 6 bases from V and 3 bases from J, with 12 bases between. The CDR3 is made up of 12 amino acids. Germline V CDR1 and CDR2: SQVTM, ANQGSEA.

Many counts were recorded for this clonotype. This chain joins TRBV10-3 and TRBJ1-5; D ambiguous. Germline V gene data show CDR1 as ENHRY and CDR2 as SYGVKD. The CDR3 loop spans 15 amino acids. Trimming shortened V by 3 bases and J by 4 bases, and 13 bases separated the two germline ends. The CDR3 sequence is CAISDGPKKNQPQHF. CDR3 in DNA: TGTGCCATCAGTGATGGGCCCAAAAAAAATCAGCCCCAGCATTTT.

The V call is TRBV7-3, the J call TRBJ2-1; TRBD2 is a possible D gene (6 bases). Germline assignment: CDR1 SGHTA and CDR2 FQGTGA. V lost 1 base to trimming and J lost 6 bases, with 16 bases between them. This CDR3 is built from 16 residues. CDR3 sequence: CASSLSSGTAGNEQFF. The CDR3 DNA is TGTGCCAGCAGCTTAAGTTCCGGGACTGCGGGCAATGAGCAGTTCTTC. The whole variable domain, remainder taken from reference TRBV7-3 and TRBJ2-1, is GAGVSQTPSNKVTEKGKYVELRCDPISGHTALYWYRQSLGQGPEFLIYFQGTGAADDSGLPNDRFFAVRPEGSVSTLKIQRTERGDSAVYLCASSLSSGTAGNEQFFGPGTRLTVL.

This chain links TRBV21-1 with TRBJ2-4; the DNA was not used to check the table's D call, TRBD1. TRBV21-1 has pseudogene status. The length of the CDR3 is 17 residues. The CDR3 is CASSKADDRGPKNIQYF. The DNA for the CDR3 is TGTGCCAGCAGCAAAGCGGACGACAGGGGGCCCAAAAACATTCAGTACTTC.

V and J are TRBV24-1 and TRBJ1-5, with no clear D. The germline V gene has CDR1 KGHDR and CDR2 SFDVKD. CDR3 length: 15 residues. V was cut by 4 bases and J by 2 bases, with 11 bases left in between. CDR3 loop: CATSETPIGNQPQHF. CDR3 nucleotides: TGTGCCACCAGTGAAACACCCATTGGCAATCAGCCCCAGCATTTT.